This paragraph reports one TCR beta chain. No antigen is known for it. This specimen comes from a study of blood T cells in healthy people across ages. Through a sample-barcoded 5' primer and a J-beta primer mix, a second PCR was run for roughly 6 to 12 cycles. TCRdb called the 5' RACE reads again in MiXCR, with one record for every CDR3 protein. The table lists over 950,000 distinct CDR3 sequences, around two fifths of them singletons. The study's findings and limits: The unknown donor CMV status may have confounded expanded clonotype changes.

Losses at the gene ends were 6 bases for V and 1 base for J; bases not matched to a gene: 8. This CDR3 comprises 16 residues. The clonotype was recovered from a man younger than 35 in good health. The sample consisted of blood. The chain has TRBV12-3 or TRBV12-4 and TRBJ2-1; 8 nucleotides line up with TRBD1. The CDR3 bases are TGTGCCAGCAGAACAGGACAGGGCAGTTCCTACAATGAGCAGTTCTTC. Its protein is CASRTGQGSSYNEQFF.